This TCR beta chain was profiled in a study of blood T cell repertoires in COVID-19. Germline CDR1 reads ENHRY; CDR2 reads SYGVKD. The CDR3 runs 14 residues. Trimming took 4 bases from V and 9 from J; bases not matched to a gene: 7. Measured with immunoSEQ multiplex PCR; TCRdb has only the in-frame clones, and not every one. The sample shows 95,000 to 150,000 clones, roughly 89% of them seen only once. Sequencing input: PBMCs or T cells enriched from blood (not recorded which). The V gene is TRBV10-3, the J gene TRBJ2-1, with 9 bases matching TRBD2. The TCR comes from a woman aged 30 to 39 who had recovered from COVID-19. The CDR3 sequence: CAISGGSGSREQFF. Written as DNA, the CDR3 is TGTGCCATCAGTGGTGGTAGCGGGAGTCGTGAGCAGTTCTTC.